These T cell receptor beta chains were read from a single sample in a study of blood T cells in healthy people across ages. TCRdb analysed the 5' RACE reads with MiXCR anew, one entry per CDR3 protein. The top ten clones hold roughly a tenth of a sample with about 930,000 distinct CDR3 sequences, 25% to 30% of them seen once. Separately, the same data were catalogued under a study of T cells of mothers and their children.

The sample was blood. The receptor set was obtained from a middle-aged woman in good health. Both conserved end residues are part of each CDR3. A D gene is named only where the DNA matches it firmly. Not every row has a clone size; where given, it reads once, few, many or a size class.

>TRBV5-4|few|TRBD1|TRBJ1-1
TGTGCCAGCAGCCGCAGACAGGGGATGAACACTGAAGCTTTCTTT
CASSRRQGMNTEAFF
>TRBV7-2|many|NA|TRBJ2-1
TGTGCCAGCAGCTTTAGCGAGAGCTCCTACAATGAGCAGTTCTTC
CASSFSESSYNEQFF
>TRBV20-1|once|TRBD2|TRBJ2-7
TGCAGTGCTAGAGAGGGGCTTAAGCGGGACCGGCAGGTCGAGCAGTACTTC
CSAREGLKRDRQVEQYF
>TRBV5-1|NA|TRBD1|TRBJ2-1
TGCGCCAGCAGACGCGGGACAGGGCCCCACGATGAGCAGTTCTTC
CASRRGTGPHDEQFF
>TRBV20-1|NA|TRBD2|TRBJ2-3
TGCAGTGCCAGAGCGGGGCTCACAGATACGCAGTATTTT
CSARAGLTDTQYF
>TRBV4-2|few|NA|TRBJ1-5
TGTGCCAGCAGCCAAGAAAGGGTAGGACAGCCCCAGCATTTT
CASSQERVGQPQHF
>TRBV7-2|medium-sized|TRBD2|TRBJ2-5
TGTGCCAGCAGCTTAGAACCGCGGGGGGGCCGAAAGACCCAGTACTTC
CASSLEPRGGRKTQYF
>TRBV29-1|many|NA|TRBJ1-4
TGCAGCGTTGACCTAGGAGGTGGTGGTGAAAAACTGTTTTTT
CSVDLGGGGEKLFF
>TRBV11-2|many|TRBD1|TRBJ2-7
TGTGCCAGCAGCCCATACCGGGACAGGGGAGGGTACGAGCAGTACTTC
CASSPYRDRGGYEQYF
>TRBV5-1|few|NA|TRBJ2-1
TGCGCCAGCAGGGGGGACGCCACCTCCTACAATGAGCAGTTCTTC
CASRGDATSYNEQFF
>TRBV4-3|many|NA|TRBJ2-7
TGCGCCAGCAGCCAGGGTCACAGGGAGCACGAGCAGTACTTC
CASSQGHREHEQYF
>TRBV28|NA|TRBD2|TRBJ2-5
TGTGCCAGCAGTTTATCGGGTATGGTAGCGGGAGAAGAGACCCAGTACTTC
CASSLSGMVAGEETQYF
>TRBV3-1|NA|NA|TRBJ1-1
TGTGCCAGCAGCTACACAGAGGGAAACACTGAAGCTTTCTTT
CASSYTEGNTEAFF
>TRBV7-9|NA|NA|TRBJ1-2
TGTGCCAGCAGAAACGGGGCAGCTAACTATGGCTACACCTTC
CASRNGAANYGYTF
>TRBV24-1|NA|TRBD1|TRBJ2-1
TGTGCCACCAGTGACGCCCCCGGGACAGGGTATACAAATGAGCAGTTCTTC
CATSDAPGTGYTNEQFF
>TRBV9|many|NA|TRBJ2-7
TGTGCCAGCGGCCGGGACACAACCTACGAGCAGTACTTC
CASGRDTTYEQYF
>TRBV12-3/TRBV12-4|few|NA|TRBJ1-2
TGTGCCAGCAGTTTAGGTGGGGGTAGCTACACCTTC
CASSLGGGSYTF
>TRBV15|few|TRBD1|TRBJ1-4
TGTGCCACCAGCAGAGTAGGGGGCGTTGAAAAACTGTTTTTT
CATSRVGGVEKLFF
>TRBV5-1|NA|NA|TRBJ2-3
TGCGCCAGCTCCTGGACAGCCAAAAGCACAGATACGCAGTATTTT
CASSWTAKSTDTQYF
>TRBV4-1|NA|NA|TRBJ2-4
TGCGCCAGCAGCCCCGGGATACTAGCCAAAAACATTCAGTACTTC
CASSPGILAKNIQYF
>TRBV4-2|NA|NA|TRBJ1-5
TGTGCCAGCAGCCCCTGGGGGGGGTTGGCGGATCAGCCCCAGCATTTT
CASSPWGGLADQPQHF
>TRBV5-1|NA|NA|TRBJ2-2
TGCGCCAGCAGCTTGGGGTTTCAGAACACCGGGGAGCTGTTTTTT
CASSLGFQNTGELFF
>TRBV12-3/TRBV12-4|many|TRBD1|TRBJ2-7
TGTGCCAGCAATGGACAGGGCTCCTACGAGCAGTACTTC
CASNGQGSYEQYF
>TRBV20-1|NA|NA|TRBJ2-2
TGCAGTGCTAGAGAGGGTCGGGGATGGAACACCGGGGAGCTGTTTTTT
CSAREGRGWNTGELFF
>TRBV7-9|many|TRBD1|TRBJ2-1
TGTGCCAGCAGCCCGGGACAGGGCAAGGGCAATGAGCAGTTCTTC
CASSPGQGKGNEQFF
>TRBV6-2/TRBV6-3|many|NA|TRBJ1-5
TGTGCCAGCAGCTTATCGTACAATCAGCCCCAGCATTTT
CASSLSYNQPQHF
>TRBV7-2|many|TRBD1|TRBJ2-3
TGTGCCAGCAAGCCGGACAGGGCGGCGGATACGCAGTATTTT
CASKPDRAADTQYF
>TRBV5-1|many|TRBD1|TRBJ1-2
TGCGCCAGCAGCCCGTGGACAGGGGGCGGCTATGGCTACACCTTC
CASSPWTGGGYGYTF
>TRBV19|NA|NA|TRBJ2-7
TGTGCCAGTAGTATCGGGGAAGGATACAAGGTCTACGAGCAGTACTTC
CASSIGEGYKVYEQYF
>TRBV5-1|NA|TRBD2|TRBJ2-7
TGCGCCAGCAGCCCAGGGACTAGCGGGGGGGCCCTCGAGCAGTACTTC
CASSPGTSGGALEQYF
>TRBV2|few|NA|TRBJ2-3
TGTGCCAGCAGTGATGCCAGGGCAGAGTACACAGATACGCAGTATTTT
CASSDARAEYTDTQYF
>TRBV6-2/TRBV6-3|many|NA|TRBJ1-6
TGTGCCAGCAGTTATCAGGAACATTCACCCCTCCACTTT
CASSYQEHSPLHF
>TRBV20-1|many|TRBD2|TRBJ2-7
TGCAGAACCGGGACTAGCGGTGGCGAGCAGTACTTC
CRTGTSGGEQYF
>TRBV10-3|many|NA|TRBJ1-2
TGTGCCATCAGTGAGTCCAGGATGGGCTATGGCTACACCTTC
CAISESRMGYGYTF
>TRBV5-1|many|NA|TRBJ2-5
TGCGCCAGCAGCCCCGGACAGTTCCAAGAGACCCAGTACTTC
CASSPGQFQETQYF
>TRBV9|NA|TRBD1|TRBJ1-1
TGTGCCAGCAGCGCTCAGGGGGCACGGGAGAAAGCTTTCTTT
CASSAQGAREKAFF
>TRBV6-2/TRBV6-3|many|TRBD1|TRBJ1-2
TGTGCCAGCAGTTCACAGGGGGTCTATGGCTACACCTTC
CASSSQGVYGYTF
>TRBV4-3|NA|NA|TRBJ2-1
TGCGCCAGCAGCCAAGAACGGTTCTCCTACAATGAGCAGTTCTTC
CASSQERFSYNEQFF
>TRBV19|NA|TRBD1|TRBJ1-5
TGTGCCATAGGGGACAGGGGTTTAAGCAATCAGCCCCAGCATTTT
CAIGDRGLSNQPQHF
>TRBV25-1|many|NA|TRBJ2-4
TGTGCCACCATGGAACGGCAAAACATTCAGTACTTC
CATMERQNIQYF
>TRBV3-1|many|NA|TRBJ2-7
TGTGCCAGCAGCCGGGGCACCTCCTACGAGCAGTACTTC
CASSRGTSYEQYF
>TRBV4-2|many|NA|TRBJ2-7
TGTGCCAGCAGCCCCCGGCGTGGTGCCGCCTACGAGCAGTACTTC
CASSPRRGAAYEQYF
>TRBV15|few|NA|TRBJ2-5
TGTGCCACCAGCAGAGACTTTCAGGAGACCCAGTACTTC
CATSRDFQETQYF
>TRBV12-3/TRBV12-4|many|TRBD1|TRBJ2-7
TGTGCCAGCAGCCAATCCGGGACAGGGTACTACGAGCAGTACTTC
CASSQSGTGYYEQYF
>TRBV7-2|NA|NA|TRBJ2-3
TGTGCCAGCAGCTTACCCCGACCGCGCACAGATACGCAGTATTTT
CASSLPRPRTDTQYF
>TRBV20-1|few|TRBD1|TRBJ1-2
TGCAGTGCTGCCCACAGGGGGCTGAGTGGCTACACCTTC
CSAAHRGLSGYTF
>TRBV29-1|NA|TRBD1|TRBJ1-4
TGCAGCGTCGTACAGGCGACAGGGGAAGGAGAAAAACTGTTTTTT
CSVVQATGEGEKLFF
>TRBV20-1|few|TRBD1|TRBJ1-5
TGCAGTGCTAGAGATTGGGCGACAGGGGGTAATCAGCCCCAGCATTTT
CSARDWATGGNQPQHF
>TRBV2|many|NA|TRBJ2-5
TGTGCCAGCAGTGGAGGACCAGGACATCAGTACTTC
CASSGGPGHQYF
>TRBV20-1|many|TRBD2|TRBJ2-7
TGCAGTGCTCCAGACTCCCGACAGTTGGGGACTAGCGAGTACGAGCAGTACTTC
CSAPDSRQLGTSEYEQYF
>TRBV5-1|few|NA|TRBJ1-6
TGCGCCAGCAGTGGGCACAGGCAAAATTCACCCCTCCACTTT
CASSGHRQNSPLHF
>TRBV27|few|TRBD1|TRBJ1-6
TGTGCCAGCAGTGGAGGGACAGGGGCTTCACCCCTCCACTTT
CASSGGTGASPLHF
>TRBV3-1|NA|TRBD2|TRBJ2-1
TGTGCCAGCAGCCAAGTGGCGGGGGGGCAAGGACATGAGCAGTTCTTC
CASSQVAGGQGHEQFF
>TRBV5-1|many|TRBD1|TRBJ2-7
TGCGCCAGTAGGCCGGGACAGGGGATCTACGAGCAGTACTTC
CASRPGQGIYEQYF